The next 14 T cell receptor beta chains were all read from a single sample in a study of T cells expressing NK-cell markers (dated by TCRdb to the early 2020s). The receptor library was made with 5' RACE. Sequencer: Illumina HiSeq 2000. Following TCRdb reprocessing, every CDR3 protein sequence forms one entry, and DNA is not provided. The table for this sample records over 350,000 distinct CDR3 sequences. Together, the top ten hold roughly a tenth of the sample. Sequenced material: blood T cells: a sorted CD56 or NKG2C T cell subset, CD4+ or CD8+ T cells, or bulk PBMC T cells (not recorded which). The receptor set was obtained from a woman in her forties or fifties in good health. Donor details come from another sample of the same person, matched by shared clones.

The chain links TRBV20-1 to TRBJ2-7. Per germline, CDR1 DFQATT and CDR2 SNEGSKA (reference sequence). The CDR3 is made up of 13 amino acids. The CDR3 loop reads CSATDRGPYEQYF.

The rearrangement links TRBV5-1 to TRBJ2-3; there is no DNA to check the TCRdb D call of TRBD2. The germline CDR1 and CDR2 sequences are SGHRS and YFSETQ. CDR3 length: 13 amino acids. The CDR3 region is CASSASGTDTQYF. The full variable domain, in which reference TRBV5-1 and TRBJ2-3 provide the parts outside the CDR3, is KAGVTQTPRYLIKTRGQQVTLSCSPISGHRSVSWYQQTPGQGLQFLFEYFSETQRNKGNFPGRFSGRQFSNSRSEMNVSTLELGDSALYLCASSASGTDTQYFGPGTRLTVL.

The chain recombines TRBV10-3 with TRBJ1-5. CDR3 size: 16 residues. The germline gives CDR1 ENHRY, CDR2 SYGVKD. The CDR3: CAISERARGGNQPQHF.

The chain has TRBV12-3 or TRBV12-4 and TRBJ2-3. This CDR3 has 15 amino acids. The CDR3 loop is CASRLAGTDTDTQYF.

The chain uses TRBV12-3 or TRBV12-4 and TRBJ2-3; with no DNA, the TCRdb D assignment of TRBD2 cannot be verified. The CDR3 is 16 amino acids. The CDR3 is CASTLGASGFTDTQYF.

The rearrangement uses TRBV12-3 or TRBV12-4 and TRBJ2-7; TCRdb's D call of TRBD1 is untestable without DNA. The CDR3 totals 14 residues. The CDR3 here is CASSLSGQGGEQYF.

V usage is TRBV20-1 and J usage is TRBJ2-5. CDR1 and CDR2 from the germline V gene are DFQATT and SNEGSKA (reference sequence). The CDR3 extends over 11 amino acids. The CDR3 protein is CSASGKETQYF.

The chain links TRBV20-1 to TRBJ2-3; TCRdb picks TRBD1, but there is no DNA to check that call. The CDR3 runs to 14 residues. Per the germline V gene, CDR1 is DFQATT and CDR2 is SNEGSKA (reference sequence). The CDR3 region is CSARDASGPGRQYF.

V usage is TRBV5-4 and J usage is TRBJ1-5. The CDR3 has 15 residues. Per germline, CDR1 SGHNT and CDR2 YYREEE (reference sequence). CDR3 region: CASSLGDGSNQPQHF.

The chain links TRBV3-1 to TRBJ2-2; TCRdb indicates TRBD2, and absent DNA this call remains unverified. The CDR3 has 13 amino acids. Per germline, CDR1 LGHDT and CDR2 YNNKEL (reference sequence). CDR3 in amino acids: CASSGLATGELFF.

The chain couples TRBV28 to TRBJ1-1; the D gene TCRdb calls, TRBD1, cannot be checked with no DNA. Germline assignment: CDR1 MDHEN and CDR2 SYDVKM. CDR3 size: 13 residues. The CDR3 sequence is CASTQGAFTEAFF.

The V call is TRBV28, the J call TRBJ2-1; with no DNA, the TCRdb D assignment of TRBD2 cannot be verified. The CDR3 extends over 15 amino acids. CDR1 and CDR2 (germline): MDHEN, SYDVKM. The chain's CDR3 is CASSSRASGTNEQFF.

J is TRBJ2-7 and V is TRBV5-1. The CDR3 contains 15 residues. Germline V gene data show CDR1 as SGHRS and CDR2 as YFSETQ. The CDR3 protein is CASSQNYGPTYEQYF.

V gene TRBV25-1 combines with J gene TRBJ2-1; the D gene TCRdb calls, TRBD2, cannot be checked with no DNA. The CDR3 sequence is 17 residues long. Germline V lookup: CDR1 MGHDK, CDR2 SYGVNS. The CDR3 sequence is CASSDPSGSIAYNEQFF.